The rows below give T cell receptor beta chains drawn from one sample of a study of control samples from healthy donors and cancer patients. Sequenced by immunoSEQ multiplex PCR; TCRdb stores in-frame clones only, minus some. The repertoire holds about 250,000 clones, with approximately 80% as singletons. The sample comprised PBMCs. The receptor source for this set is a woman in her sixties or seventies with lung cancer. Both conserved end residues are part of each CDR3. Each record gives: V gene, J gene, clone size, D gene, CDR3 protein, CDR3 DNA. A D gene is named only where the DNA matches it firmly. The size of a clone is reported for some rows only, either as once, few or many, or as a class for expanded clones.

V: TRBV14; J: TRBJ1-1; size: -; D: TRBD1; CDR3: CASSRRTGMNTEAFF; DNA: TGTGCCAGCAGCCGGAGGACAGGGATGAACACTGAAGCTTTCTTT
V: TRBV30; J: TRBJ2-6; size: -; D: -; CDR3: CAWRRGRVRSGANVLTF; DNA: TGTGCCTGGCGTCGGGGCAGGGTACGCTCTGGGGCCAACGTCCTGACTTTC
V: TRBV5-1; J: TRBJ2-7; size: -; D: -; CDR3: CASSLGTYEQYF; DNA: TGCGCCAGCAGCTTAGGGACCTACGAGCAGTACTTC
V: TRBV5-4; J: TRBJ2-3; size: -; D: -; CDR3: CASSSRNRGTDTQYF; DNA: TGTGCCAGCAGCTCCAGAAACCGTGGCACAGATACGCAGTATTTT
V: TRBV6-6; J: TRBJ1-2; size: -; D: TRBD1; CDR3: CASSTGTGIRNYGYTF; DNA: TGTGCCAGCAGTACCGGGACAGGGATCCGGAACTATGGCTACACCTTC
V: TRBV18; J: TRBJ1-5; size: -; D: TRBD1; CDR3: CASSALTGRTNQPQHF; DNA: TGTGCCAGCTCTGCGTTGACAGGGCGGACAAATCAGCCCCAGCATTTT
V: TRBV18; J: TRBJ1-6; size: -; D: -; CDR3: CASSPSGVRSPLHF; DNA: TGTGCCAGCTCACCTAGCGGGGTGCGCTCACCCCTCCACTTT
V: TRBV10-3; J: TRBJ1-1; size: -; D: TRBD1; CDR3: CAISDRGRFAEAFF; DNA: TGTGCCATCAGTGACAGGGGGCGATTTGCTGAAGCTTTCTTT
V: TRBV5-1; J: TRBJ2-2; size: -; D: -; CDR3: CASSNGPATGELFF; DNA: TGCGCCAGCAGCAACGGACCAGCCACCGGGGAGCTGTTTTTT
V: TRBV27; J: TRBJ1-1; size: few; D: -; CDR3: CASSLNRDTEAFF; DNA: TGTGCCAGCAGTTTAAACAGGGACACTGAAGCTTTCTTT
V: TRBV7-9; J: TRBJ1-5; size: -; D: TRBD1; CDR3: CASSRDRGSRQPQHF; DNA: TGTGCCAGCAGCCGGGACAGGGGATCTCGGCAGCCCCAGCATTTT
V: TRBV29-1; J: TRBJ1-1; size: once; D: -; CDR3: CSVGRDRAFF; DNA: TGCAGCGTTGGCCGCGACAGGGCTTTCTTT
V: TRBV25-1; J: TRBJ1-2; size: -; D: -; CDR3: CASSEYGQGGGYTF; DNA: TGTGCCAGCAGTGAATATGGGCAGGGAGGGGGCTACACCTTC
V: TRBV7-2; J: TRBJ2-3; size: once; D: -; CDR3: CASSLKVLYTSTQYF; DNA: TGTGCCAGCAGCTTAAAAGTTTTGTACACATCCACGCAGTATTTT
V: TRBV3-1/TRBV3-2; J: TRBJ1-2; size: -; D: TRBD1; CDR3: CASSQRDETGPHGYTF; DNA: TGTGCCAGCAGCCAACGAGACGAGACAGGGCCCCATGGCTACACCTTC
V: TRBV7-8; J: TRBJ2-1; size: -; D: -; CDR3: CASSLEGDPSYNEQFF; DNA: TGTGCCAGCAGCTTAGAGGGCGACCCCTCCTACAATGAGCAGTTCTTC
V: TRBV7-8; J: TRBJ2-1; size: -; D: -; CDR3: CTSSPRLGQSYNEQFF; DNA: TGTACCAGCAGCCCTCGGTTAGGACAGTCCTACAATGAGCAGTTCTTC
V: TRBV5-1; J: TRBJ1-5; size: -; D: TRBD1; CDR3: CASRRTGAADQPQHF; DNA: TGCGCCAGCAGGCGGACAGGGGCGGCAGATCAGCCCCAGCATTTT